These 4 T cell receptor beta chains originate from one sample sequenced in a study of spatial heterogeneity in lung cancer. The time point: blood at routine non-recurrence follow-up after resection. TCRs were sequenced from unsorted whole RNA of tumor, nontumor lung or PBMC. From the 5' RACE reads, TCRdb called clonotypes with MiXCR, one entry per CDR3 protein. Here the sample spans under 30,000 distinct CDR3 sequences, 5% to 6.5% being singletons. The sequencing used PBMCs, collected at follow-up. These TCRs come from a male donor with early-stage non-small cell lung cancer.

This clonotype was observed at least ten times. The chain employs TRBV29-1 and TRBJ2-5, with 7 bases aligning to TRBD2. Trimming took 3 bases from V and 6 from J; bases not matched to a gene: 4. Germline V gene lookup returns CDR1 SQVTM and CDR2 ANQGSEA. The CDR3 spans 12 residues. The CDR3, as DNA: TGCAGCGTTGAGTCTAGCGGAAAGACCCAGTACTTC. Translated: CSVESSGKTQYF.

This clonotype was observed at least ten times. This chain joins TRBV11-3 and TRBJ2-2, with 10 bases aligning to TRBD2. This CDR3 contains 16 residues. V was clipped by 5 bases and J by 5 bases; unmatched bases: 8. Germline V gives CDR1 SGHNT, CDR2 YENEEA. CDR3 loop: CASSHGTSDTTGELFF. The CDR3 nucleotides are TGTGCCAGCAGCCACGGGACTAGCGATACGACCGGGGAGCTGTTTTTT.

This clonotype is deemed medium-sized. The rearrangement joins TRBV7-2 to TRBJ1-1, with 7 nucleotides matching TRBD1. Trimming removed 6 bases from V and 3 bases from J; junction bases left unmatched: 7. This CDR3 comprises 14 residues. Germline V gives CDR1 SGHTA, CDR2 FQGNSA. CDR3 DNA: TGTGCCAGCAGGCTGGGACAGCTGGACACTGAAGCTTTCTTT. This encodes CASRLGQLDTEAFF.

At least ten counts were recorded for this clonotype. The chain has TRBV4-3 and TRBJ1-1; tentative D call: TRBD1 (5 bases). V was cut by 5 bases and J by 5 bases, with 18 bases left in between. The CDR3 is 15 residues long. The germline CDR1 and CDR2 sequences are LGHNA and YSLEER. The CDR3 nucleotides read TGCGCCAGCAGCGGGATAGAACAGAGGGGTACTGAAGCTTTCTTT. It translates to CASSGIEQRGTEAFF.